Reported below is one T cell receptor beta chain. Its matching antigen is unknown. A clone one base away is much larger, so this may be a read error. This sample was taken from a study of blood T cells in healthy people across ages. Study details: Per every two T cells, about one barcoded beta molecule was captured by template switching.

A second PCR of roughly 7 to 11 cycles used a sample-barcoded 5' primer and a J-beta primer mix. TCRdb reanalysed the 5' RACE reads using MiXCR and keeps one entry per CDR3 protein. The sample includes hundreds of thousands of distinct CDR3 sequences, 45% to 55% of them seen just once. Study-wide points: Both naive CD4+ cell counts and diversity were greater in long-lived donors than in aged donors. From one million sequenced T cells, diversity estimates were lower bounds.

Researchers isolated at least 6 million PBMCs per sample. This clonotype was obtained from a man older than 75 in good health. Sequenced material: blood.

Here the CDR3 DNA reads TGTGCCAGCAGTCATGGCGGGAGGGCCGTCACAGATACGCAGTATTTT. This codes for CASSHGGRAVTDTQYF. V is TRBV6-5 and J is TRBJ2-3; TRBD2 matches at 9 bases. The CDR3 is 16 amino acids. CDR1 and CDR2 from the germline V gene are MNHEY and SVGAGI. After removal of 5 bases from V and 2 bases from J, the junction contained 8 bases not matched to a gene.